This T cell receptor beta chain was captured by sequencing in a study of T cells in Graves' hyperthyroidism and ophthalmopathy. This clonotype was seen at least ten times. Trimming pared 0 bases from V and 7 bases from J, leaving 13 bases between. The germline gives CDR1 SGDLS, CDR2 YYNGEE. The CDR3 spans 15 residues. Researchers took RNA transcripts and amplified the TCR beta CDR3 regions from them. HTBI primers were employed in a first-round RT-PCR of the TCR CDR3. TCRdb fed the multiplex PCR reads into MiXCR, producing one record per CDR3 protein. The sample comprises almost 600,000 distinct CDR3 sequences, approximately 15% of which are singletons, and almost 6% rests with the top ten.

The material sequenced was blood. The chain links TRBV9 to TRBJ2-2; D is possibly TRBD1 or TRBD2 (5 bases each). The sequence came from a woman in her twenties or thirties with Graves' hyperthyroidism that later progressed to Graves' ophthalmopathy. Here the CDR3 DNA reads TGTGCCAGCAGCGTAGAAGGGACCTTATACGGGGAGCTGTTTTTT. As protein: CASSVEGTLYGELFF.